Below, 10 T cell receptor beta chains from the same sample are listed, as sequenced in a study of T cells in localized non-small cell lung cancer. Measured with immunoSEQ multiplex PCR; TCRdb has only the in-frame clones, and not every one. The table lists 990 or so clones, under 45% of them singletons. Sequences were derived from lung tumor tissue, sampled before any cancer treatment. The receptors here all came from a man aged 35-69 years with stage I lung adenocarcinoma.

This clone is labeled as medium-sized. The J gene is TRBJ2-6, the V gene TRBV11-3, with D maybe TRBD1 (7 bases). The CDR3 has 18 residues. The V gene lost 5 bases and the J gene lost 2 bases, with 19 bases spanning the gap. Germline assignment: CDR1 SGHNT and CDR2 YENEEA. The CDR3 here is CASSGEGGGFAGANVLTF. In DNA, the CDR3 is TGTGCCAGCAGCGGCGAAGGAGGGGGCTTCGCTGGGGCCAACGTCCTGACTTTC. Full variable domain (rest looked up from reference TRBV11-3 and TRBJ2-6): EAGVVQSPRYKIIEKKQPVAFWCNPISGHNTLYWYLQNLGQGPELLIRYENEEAVDDSQLPKDRFSAERLKGVDSTLKIQPAELGDSAVYLCASSGEGGGFAGANVLTFGAGSRLTVL.

This clone is deemed large. The genes are TRBV9 and TRBJ2-7; possibly TRBD1 or TRBD2 for D (5 bases each). V was clipped by 5 bases and J by 7 bases, with 22 bases between them. This CDR3 has 15 amino acids. From germline, CDR1 is SGDLS and CDR2 YYNGEE. The CDR3 reads CASSGGAVAPGEQYF. The DNA of the CDR3 is TGTGCCAGCAGTGGGGGAGCGGTAGCTCCGGGGGAGCAGTACTTC. The variable domain in full, completed from reference TRBV9 and TRBJ2-7, reads DSGVTQTPKHLITATGQRVTLRCSPRSGDLSVYWYQQSLDQGLQFLIQYYNGEERAKGNILERFSAQQFPDLHSELNLSSLELGDSALYFCASSGGAVAPGEQYFGPGTRLTVT.

Judged by abundance, this clone is medium-sized. DNA for the CDR3: TGTGCCAGCAGCTTGGGGCAGCTCCGGAGAGAGACCCAGTACTTC. Translated: CASSLGQLRRETQYF. The chain uses TRBV11-3 and TRBJ2-5, with a tentative D call TRBD1 (5 bases). Trimming took off 3 bases at V and 4 bases at J, with 15 bases between the two ends. The CDR3 runs to 15 residues. Looked up from germline, CDR1 is SGHNT and CDR2 is YENEEA.

This clone was seen a handful of times. The V and J genes are TRBV2 and TRBJ2-3; D may be TRBD1 or TRBD2 (5 bases each). Germline CDR1 SNHLY, CDR2 FYNNEI. The CDR3 length is 17 residues. Trimming stripped 5 bases from V and 14 bases from J, with 32 bases between. The CDR3 loop is CASSSPHLDSLREVWYF. The CDR3 bases are TGTGCCAGCAGTTCTCCCCACCTTGACAGTCTCCGGGAAGTGTGGTATTTT.

The chain couples TRBV28 to TRBJ1-6, with 8 bases that match TRBD1. With V trimmed by 3 bases and J by 11 bases, 6 bases remained unmatched. This CDR3 is built from 14 residues. The germline V gene encodes CDR1 MDHEN and CDR2 SYDVKM. The CDR3 nucleotides read TGTGCCAGCAGTTTTCGGCCGACAGGGGCACCCCTCCACTTT. This encodes CASSFRPTGAPLHF.

The V call is TRBV15, the J call TRBJ1-4, with a possible D match to TRBD1 (5 bases). The germline gives CDR1 LNHNV, CDR2 YYDKDF (reference sequence). V was trimmed by 0 bases and J by 8 bases, leaving 16 bases between them. CDR3 size: 16 residues. For the CDR3, the DNA is TGTGCCACCAGCAGAGATCCCGGCAGGGTAGGAGAAAAACTGTTTTTT. Amino acids: CATSRDPGRVGEKLFF.

J is TRBJ2-7 and V is TRBV10-2, with 9 bases that match TRBD1. V lost 4 bases to trimming and J lost 3 bases; unmatched junction nucleotides: 7. This CDR3 has 15 residues. Germline V gives CDR1 WSHSY, CDR2 SAAADI. The CDR3 nucleotides are TGCGCCAGCAGTGGGGGTTGGGACAGGGTCTACGAGCAGTACTTC. It encodes CASSGGWDRVYEQYF.

A few counts support this clone. The genes are TRBV5-1 and TRBJ1-1, with D hard to call. Germline CDR1 reads SGHRS; CDR2 reads YFSETQ. The V end was cut by 0 bases, the J end by 5 bases, with 11 bases between. This CDR3 has 14 amino acids. CDR3 sequence: CASSLAREGTEAFF. The DNA of the CDR3 is TGCGCCAGCAGCTTGGCGAGGGAAGGGACTGAAGCTTTCTTT.

This clone is medium-sized (0.01 to 0.1%). This sequence joins TRBV11-3 and TRBJ1-2, with a tentative D call TRBD1 (5 bases). This CDR3 spans 15 amino acids. The ends were cut back, 0 bases at V and 6 bases at J, with 14 bases in the middle. Germline V gene lookup returns CDR1 SGHNT and CDR2 YENEEA. The CDR3 coding sequence is TGTGCCAGCAGCTTAGAAGAGCGACAGTGGGATGGCTACACCTTC. Translation gives CASSLEERQWDGYTF. Full variable domain (rest looked up from reference TRBV11-3 and TRBJ1-2): EAGVVQSPRYKIIEKKQPVAFWCNPISGHNTLYWYLQNLGQGPELLIRYENEEAVDDSQLPKDRFSAERLKGVDSTLKIQPAELGDSAVYLCASSLEERQWDGYTFGSGTRLTVV.

The V gene is TRBV6-8, the J gene TRBJ2-6; D is uncertain. Germline V CDR1 and CDR2: MNHGY, SAAAGT. CDR3 length: 14 amino acids. The ends were cut back, 2 bases at V and 0 bases at J, with 2 bases in the middle. CDR3 protein: CASSYNSGANVLTF. The CDR3 nucleotides read TGTGCCAGCAGTTACAACTCTGGGGCCAACGTCCTGACTTTC.